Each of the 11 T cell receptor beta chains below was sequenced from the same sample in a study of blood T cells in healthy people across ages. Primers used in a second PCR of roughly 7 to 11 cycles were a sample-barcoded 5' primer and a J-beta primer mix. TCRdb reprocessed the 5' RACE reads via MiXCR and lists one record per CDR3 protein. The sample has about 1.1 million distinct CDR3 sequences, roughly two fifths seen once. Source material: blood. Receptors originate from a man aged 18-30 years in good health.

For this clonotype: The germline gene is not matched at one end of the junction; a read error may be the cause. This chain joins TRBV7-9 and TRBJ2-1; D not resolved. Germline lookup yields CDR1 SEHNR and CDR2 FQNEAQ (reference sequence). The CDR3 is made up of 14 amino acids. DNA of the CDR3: TGTGCCAGCAGCTTAGCGCTAACCTACAATGGGCAGTTCTTC. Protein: CASSLALTYNGQFF.

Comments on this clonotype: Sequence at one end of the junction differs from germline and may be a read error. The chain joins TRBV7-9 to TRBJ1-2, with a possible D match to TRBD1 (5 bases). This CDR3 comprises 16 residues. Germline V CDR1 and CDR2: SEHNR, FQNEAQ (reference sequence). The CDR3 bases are TGTGCCAGCAGCCTCGGGGACGCCACAACTAACTGTGGCTACACCTTC. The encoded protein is CASSLGDATTNCGYTF.

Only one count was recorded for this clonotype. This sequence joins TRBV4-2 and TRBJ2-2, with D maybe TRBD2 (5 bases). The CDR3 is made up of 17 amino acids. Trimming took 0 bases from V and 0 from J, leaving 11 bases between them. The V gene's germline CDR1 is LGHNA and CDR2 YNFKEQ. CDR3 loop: CASSQDREQSNTGELFF. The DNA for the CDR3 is TGTGCCAGCAGCCAAGATCGGGAACAATCGAACACCGGGGAGCTGTTTTTT.

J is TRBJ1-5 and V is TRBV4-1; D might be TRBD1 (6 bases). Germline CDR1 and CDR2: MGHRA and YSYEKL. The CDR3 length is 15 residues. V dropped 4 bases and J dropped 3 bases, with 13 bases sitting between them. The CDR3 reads CASSRTDRANQPQHF. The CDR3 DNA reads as TGCGCCAGCAGCCGAACGGACAGAGCCAATCAGCCCCAGCATTTT.

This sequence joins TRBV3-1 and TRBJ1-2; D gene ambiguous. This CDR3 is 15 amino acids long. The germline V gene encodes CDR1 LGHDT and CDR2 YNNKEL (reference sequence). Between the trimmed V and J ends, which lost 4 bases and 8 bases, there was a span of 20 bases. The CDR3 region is CASSLRLTGAGGYTF. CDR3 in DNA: TGTGCCAGCAGCCTCCGACTGACGGGCGCGGGGGGCTACACCTTC.

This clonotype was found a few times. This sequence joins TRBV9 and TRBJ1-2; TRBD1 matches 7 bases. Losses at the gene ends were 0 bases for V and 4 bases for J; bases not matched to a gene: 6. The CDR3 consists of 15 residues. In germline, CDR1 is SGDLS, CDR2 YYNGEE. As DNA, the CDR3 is TGTGCCAGCAGCGTAGACGGAGGGGGCTCCTATGGCTACACCTTC. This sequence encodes CASSVDGGGSYGYTF.

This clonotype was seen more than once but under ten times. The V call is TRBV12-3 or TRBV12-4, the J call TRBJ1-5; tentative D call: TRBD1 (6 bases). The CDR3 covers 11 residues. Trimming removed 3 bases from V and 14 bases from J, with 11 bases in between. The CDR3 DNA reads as TGTGCCAGCAGTTTCTCAGGGGAGAAGCATTTT. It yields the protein CASSFSGEKHF.

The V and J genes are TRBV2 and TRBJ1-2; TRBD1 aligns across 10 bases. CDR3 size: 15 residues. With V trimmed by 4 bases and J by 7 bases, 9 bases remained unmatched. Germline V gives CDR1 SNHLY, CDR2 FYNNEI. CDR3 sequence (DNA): TGTGCCAGCAGTGTTTTGCAGACAGGGGGCAGTGGCTACACCTTC. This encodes CASSVLQTGGSGYTF.

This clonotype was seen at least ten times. The CDR3 loop reads CASSFPEETQYF. The CDR3, as DNA: TGTGCCAGCAGCTTCCCTGAAGAGACCCAGTACTTC. The chain uses TRBV13 and TRBJ2-5; the D is unclear. V lost 3 bases to trimming and J lost 3 bases, with 5 bases between them. Germline V gene data show CDR1 as PRHDT and CDR2 as FYEKMQ (reference sequence). The CDR3 spans 12 residues.

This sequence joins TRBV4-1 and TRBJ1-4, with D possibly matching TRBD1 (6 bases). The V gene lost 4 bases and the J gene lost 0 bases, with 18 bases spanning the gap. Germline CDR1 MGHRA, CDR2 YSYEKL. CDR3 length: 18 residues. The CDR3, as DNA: TGCGCCAGCAGCCCCCCGGGACATCCAACTGCAACTAATGAAAAACTGTTTTTT. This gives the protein CASSPPGHPTATNEKLFF.

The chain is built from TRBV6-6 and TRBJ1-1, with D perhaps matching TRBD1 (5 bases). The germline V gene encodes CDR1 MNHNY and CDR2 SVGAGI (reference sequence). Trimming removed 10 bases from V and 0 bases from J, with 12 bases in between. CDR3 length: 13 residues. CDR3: CAISRGMNTEAFF. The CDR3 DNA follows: TGTGCCATCTCGAGGGGCATGAACACTGAAGCTTTCTTT.